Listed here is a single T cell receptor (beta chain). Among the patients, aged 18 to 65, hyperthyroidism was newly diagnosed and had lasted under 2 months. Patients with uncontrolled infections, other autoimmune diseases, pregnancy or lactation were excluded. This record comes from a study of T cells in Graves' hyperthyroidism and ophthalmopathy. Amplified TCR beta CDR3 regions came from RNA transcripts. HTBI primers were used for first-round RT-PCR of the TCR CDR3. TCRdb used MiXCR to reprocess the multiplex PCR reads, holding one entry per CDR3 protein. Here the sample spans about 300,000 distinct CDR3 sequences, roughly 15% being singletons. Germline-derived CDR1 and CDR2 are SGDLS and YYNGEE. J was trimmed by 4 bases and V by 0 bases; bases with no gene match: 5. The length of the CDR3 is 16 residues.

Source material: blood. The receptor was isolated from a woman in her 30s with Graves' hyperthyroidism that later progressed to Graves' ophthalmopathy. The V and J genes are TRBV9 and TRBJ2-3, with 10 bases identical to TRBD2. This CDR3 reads CASSVGLAGVSDTQYF. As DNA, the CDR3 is TGTGCCAGCAGCGTAGGCCTAGCGGGAGTCTCAGATACGCAGTATTTT.